The clone carrying this T cell receptor (beta chain) was seen only once. While infection was still active, Seattle patients were enrolled and then followed longitudinally. The CDR3 runs 11 residues. V shed 11 bases and J 6 bases; nucleotides not matched to a gene: 7. CDR1 is MGHDK, CDR2 SYGVNS, per germline. This entry is derived from a study of blood T cell repertoires in COVID-19. Study at large: Spain, Italy and the United States supplied samples that represented acute and convalescent COVID-19.

Authors' processing steps: Amplification of reference gene primers was used by the study to estimate nucleated cell counts. Using immunoSEQ multiplex PCR, the repertoire was profiled, and TCRdb retains in-frame clones only, with some absent. V, J and clone size were drawn from that table, and D and trimming were deduced from the DNA. The sample gives 150,000 to 200,000 clones, around four fifths of which show up once; about 14% is in the top ten. The sample taken for sequencing was peripheral blood. This TCR was sampled from a woman in her seventies with COVID-19, enrolled during active disease. The V gene is TRBV25-1, the J gene TRBJ2-7; 7 bases map to TRBD2. The CDR3 nucleotides read TGTGCCGCGGGGAGGGGTTCCGAGCAGTACTTC. Amino acid sequence: CAAGRGSEQYF.